The clone carrying this T cell receptor (beta chain) has more than one count but fewer than ten. This entry is derived from a study of T cells in Graves' hyperthyroidism and ophthalmopathy. Amplified TCR beta CDR3 regions derived from RNA transcripts. HTBI primers were the set used in a first-round RT-PCR of the TCR CDR3. TCRdb analysed the multiplex PCR reads with MiXCR anew, one entry per CDR3 protein. The top ten clones hold 8.9% of a sample with 750,000 to 900,000 distinct CDR3 sequences, 38% of them seen once. Trimming left V 6 bases short and J 3 bases short, with 11 bases between. The length of the CDR3 is 13 residues. The V gene's germline CDR1 is MNHEY and CDR2 SVGAGI.

The sample comprised blood. The TCR sequence derives from a man aged 18-30 years with Graves' hyperthyroidism. The V and J genes are TRBV6-5 and TRBJ1-2; D remains ambiguous. This chain's CDR3 is CASSPDFYYGYTF. Here the CDR3 DNA reads TGTGCCAGCAGCCCAGACTTCTACTATGGCTACACCTTC.